Shown below are 14 T cell receptor beta chains from a single sample sequenced in a study of T cells after yellow fever vaccination (dated by TCRdb to about 2019). The sample's treatment or condition, from its label and the paper: live attenuated yellow fever vaccine strain. Library construction relied on 5' RACE. The reads were generated on an Illumina HiSeq 2500. The public reads were reprocessed in TCRdb via fastp at Q25 and MiXCR, keeping in-frame beta chains. Identical CDR3 protein sequences are pooled into one entry, listed with their most common genes and DNA. Recorded for this sample are hundreds of thousands of distinct CDR3 sequences; under 25% of them occurred a single time. The ten biggest clones cover 14% of the sample. Here the sequenced sample was PBMCs, taken 15 days after the yellow fever booster vaccination. Receptors originate from a man aged 25 to 40 who received the YFV17D yellow fever vaccine.

The rearrangement links TRBV5-1 to TRBJ2-5; the D gene is possibly TRBD1 (6 bases). V was trimmed by 3 bases and J by 5 bases, leaving 11 bases between them. CDR3 length: 13 amino acids. In germline, CDR1 is SGHRS, CDR2 YFSETQ. CDR3 region: CASSSQGPETQYF. CDR3 sequence (DNA): TGCGCCAGCAGCTCACAGGGCCCTGAGACCCAGTACTTC.

This clonotype was counted a few times. The V gene is TRBV20-1, the J gene TRBJ2-2, with 9 nucleotides matching TRBD2. In germline, CDR1 is DFQATT, CDR2 SNEGSKA (reference sequence). CDR3 length: 15 residues. Trimming took 6 bases from V and 4 from J; bases not matched to a gene: 9. This CDR3 is CSANRPGLATGELFF. The DNA for the CDR3 is TGCAGTGCCAACCGTCCGGGACTAGCCACCGGGGAGCTGTTTTTT.

This chain uses TRBV5-1 with TRBJ2-7; weak D call: TRBD1 (6 bases). Between the trimmed V and J ends, which lost 4 bases and 7 bases, there was a span of 15 bases. Germline V gives CDR1 SGHRS, CDR2 YFSETQ. CDR3 length: 13 residues. The CDR3 reads CASSRDTWGEQYF. The CDR3 DNA reads as TGCGCCAGCAGCCGGGACACATGGGGGGAGCAGTACTTC.

The chain joins TRBV11-2 to TRBJ2-5; unclear D gene. Deletions cut 5 bases from V and 5 bases from J, with 12 bases between. The CDR3 loop spans 13 amino acids. CDR1 and CDR2 from the germline V gene are SGHAT and FQNNGV. The CDR3 region is CASSRSVSETQYF. In nucleotides, the CDR3 is TGTGCCAGCAGCCGATCGGTGTCGGAGACCCAGTACTTC.

This clonotype was seen ten or more times. This chain joins TRBV20-1 and TRBJ1-2, with D unclear. CDR1 and CDR2 from the germline V gene are DFQATT and SNEGSKA (reference sequence). Trimming took 3 bases from V and 4 from J, leaving 9 bases between them. This CDR3 region has 12 residues. The CDR3 DNA sequence: TGCAGTGCTAGGGTGTCAACCTATGGCTACACCTTC. It yields the protein CSARVSTYGYTF.

In its sample, this clonotype was seen a few times. The gene calls are TRBV5-6 and TRBJ2-7; the match to TRBD1 covers 8 bases. The CDR3 runs 17 residues. V was pared by 1 base and J by 3 bases, with 12 bases of the junction left unmatched. Germline assignment: CDR1 SGHDT and CDR2 YYEEEE. This chain's CDR3 is CASSLLAGTGPLYEQYF. The CDR3 DNA follows: TGTGCCAGCAGCTTGCTCGCCGGGACAGGTCCCCTCTACGAGCAGTACTTC.

The chain recombines TRBV5-1 with TRBJ2-7; 8 bases fit TRBD1. Losses at the gene ends were 4 bases for V and 3 bases for J; bases not matched to a gene: 12. Per the germline V gene, CDR1 is SGHRS and CDR2 is YFSETQ. This CDR3 region has 16 residues. The CDR3 DNA is TGCGCCAGCAGCGTTGATTCGACAGGGGACTTCTACGAGCAGTACTTC. This translates into CASSVDSTGDFYEQYF.

This clonotype was observed a few times. J is TRBJ2-5 and V is TRBV29-1; 14 nucleotides align to TRBD2. The CDR3 is made up of 13 amino acids. With 6 bases clipped from V and 3 bases from J, the junction kept 0 bases outside the gene matches. Looked up from germline, CDR1 is SQVTM and CDR2 is ANQGSEA. In DNA, the CDR3 is TGCAGCGTGGGACTAGCGGGAGAAGAGACCCAGTACTTC. As protein: CSVGLAGEETQYF.

This clonotype has more than one count but fewer than ten. The chain is built from TRBV6-5 and TRBJ2-7, with 8 bases aligning to TRBD2. The V and J ends lost 6 bases and 2 bases, in that order; junction bases with no gene match: 12. There are 16 residues in the CDR3. In germline, CDR1 is MNHEY, CDR2 SVGAGI. CDR3 amino acids: CASRPTGLAGPYEQYF. As DNA, the CDR3 is TGTGCCAGCAGACCTACTGGACTAGCTGGACCCTACGAGCAGTACTTC.

CDR3 bases: TGTGCCAGCAGTAAAGGACTAGCGGAAGAGACCCAGTACTTC. Protein: CASSKGLAEETQYF. The chain is built from TRBV12-3 or TRBV12-4 and TRBJ2-5; 10 bases line up with TRBD2. V lost 5 bases and J lost 3; bases outside the gene matches: 3. This CDR3 has 14 residues.

The chain uses TRBV20-1 and TRBJ1-4, with D perhaps TRBD1 (5 bases). From germline, CDR1 is DFQATT and CDR2 SNEGSKA (reference sequence). The CDR3 runs 12 residues. V dropped 5 bases and J dropped 10 bases, with 14 bases sitting between them. The CDR3 reads CSALIQEGKLFF. The CDR3 DNA sequence: TGCAGTGCTCTTATACAGGAAGGAAAACTGTTTTTT.

This chain joins TRBV6-1 and TRBJ2-3; 7 bases match TRBD1. CDR1 MNHNS and CDR2 SASEGT come from the germline V gene. V lost 6 bases and J lost 2; bases outside the gene matches: 11. The CDR3 covers 16 residues. The CDR3 here is CASSGNRGSITDTQYF. The CDR3 nucleotides are TGTGCCAGCAGCGGAAACAGGGGAAGTATCACAGATACGCAGTATTTT.

This clonotype was seen a few times. This chain joins TRBV5-4 and TRBJ2-3; TRBD2 aligns across 7 bases. The germline V gene encodes CDR1 SGHNT and CDR2 YYREEE (reference sequence). This CDR3 has 15 amino acids. With V trimmed by 4 bases and J by 2 bases, 7 bases remained unmatched. The chain's CDR3 is CASSRNRLATDTQYF. In DNA form, the CDR3 reads TGTGCCAGCAGCCGCAACAGACTAGCCACAGATACGCAGTATTTT.

The J gene is TRBJ1-5, the V gene TRBV10-3; D is ambiguous. The CDR3 is 14 amino acids. Germline lookup yields CDR1 ENHRY and CDR2 SYGVKD. The V end lost 7 bases, the J end lost 2 bases, and 12 bases lay between the germline ends. This chain's CDR3 is CAIKKEGGNQPQHF. The CDR3 DNA is TGTGCCATCAAGAAGGAGGGTGGCAATCAGCCCCAGCATTTT.